Listed below are T cell receptor beta chains from one sample, sequenced in a study of beta chain features in type 1 diabetes. Produced via immunoSEQ multiplex PCR; TCRdb's table is partial and in-frame only. The table shows around 500,000 clones, with roughly 10% occurring only once. Material: naive CD4+ T cells from blood. These receptors originate from a young woman in good health. Both conserved end residues are part of each CDR3. D genes are given only for firm matches. The size of a clone is reported for some rows only, either as once, few or many, or as a class for expanded clones.

j_call clone_size v_call d_call cdr3_aa cdr3_nt
TRBJ2-2 NA TRBV4-3 NA CASSQGPEANTGELFF TGCGCCAGCAGCCAAGGACCGGAGGCGAACACCGGGGAGCTGTTTTTT
TRBJ2-3 few TRBV27 NA CASSLFLGDTQYF TGTGCCAGCAGTTTGTTCCTAGGGGATACGCAGTATTTT
TRBJ1-2 NA TRBV7-2 NA CASSPRPGGYGYTF TGTGCCAGCAGCCCCAGGCCGGGGGGCTATGGCTACACCTTC
TRBJ2-4 NA TRBV18 NA CASSPSEAIAKNIQYF TGTGCCAGCTCACCATCGGAGGCTATAGCCAAAAACATTCAGTACTTC
TRBJ2-2 NA TRBV7-9 NA CASSPWTLNTGELFF TGTGCCAGCAGCCCCTGGACCTTGAACACCGGGGAGCTGTTTTTT
TRBJ2-5 NA TRBV5-6 NA CASNYRVQETQYF TGTGCCAGCAACTACAGGGTCCAAGAGACCCAGTACTTC
TRBJ1-2 NA TRBV7-9 NA CASSPRDGNYGYTF TGTGCCAGCAGCCCAAGGGACGGAAACTATGGCTACACCTTC
TRBJ2-2 few TRBV14 NA CASSQSLNTGELFF TGTGCCAGCAGCCAGTCGCTGAACACCGGGGAGCTGTTTTTT
TRBJ1-2 few TRBV2 TRBD1 CASIGTGGFGGYTF TGTGCCAGCATTGGGACAGGGGGCTTCGGAGGCTACACCTTC
TRBJ2-2 NA TRBV28 NA CASSFAVVRGNTGELFF TGTGCCAGCAGTTTTGCCGTCGTTAGGGGGAACACCGGGGAGCTGTTTTTT
TRBJ2-7 few TRBV9 NA CASSVGGSLDEQYF TGTGCCAGCAGCGTAGGGGGGAGCCTCGACGAGCAGTACTTC
TRBJ2-1 NA TRBV27 NA CASRARGPEQFF TGTGCCAGCCGGGCCAGGGGACCCGAGCAGTTCTTC
TRBJ2-5 few TRBV5-1 NA CASIWGLATPETQYF TGCGCCAGCATCTGGGGGCTGGCAACCCCAGAGACCCAGTACTTC
TRBJ1-2 NA TRBV29-1 NA CSVEAFRAGYGYTF TGCAGCGTTGAAGCTTTCAGGGCAGGCTATGGCTACACCTTC
TRBJ2-1 NA TRBV18 TRBD1 CASSPNRGGGTYNEQFF TGTGCCAGCTCACCCAACAGGGGCGGTGGGACCTACAATGAGCAGTTCTTC
TRBJ2-1 NA TRBV28 NA CASSSLAGYNEQFF TGTGCCAGCAGTTCTCTTGCGGGTTACAATGAGCAGTTCTTC
TRBJ1-1 few TRBV15 NA CATSRRDTEAFF TGTGCCACCTCCCGCAGGGACACTGAAGCTTTCTTT
TRBJ1-2 NA TRBV7-2 TRBD1 CASSFDRAYGYTF TGTGCCAGCAGCTTTGACAGGGCCTATGGCTACACCTTC
TRBJ2-4 NA TRBV4-3 NA CASSPAGPGEIQYF TGCGCCAGCAGCCCTGCCGGTCCGGGAGAAATTCAGTACTTC
TRBJ1-1 NA TRBV2 NA CATFEDKMNTEAFF TGTGCCACCTTTGAGGACAAAATGAACACTGAAGCTTTCTTT
TRBJ1-3 NA TRBV6-6 NA CASSYSGSGNTIYF TGTGCCAGCAGTTACTCAGGGTCTGGAAACACCATATATTTT
TRBJ2-4 NA TRBV12-5 TRBD2 CASGLVPSGETGSGNIQYF TGTGCTAGTGGTTTGGTCCCCAGCGGGGAGACGGGGTCAGGAAACATTCAGTACTTC
TRBJ1-3 NA TRBV7-9 NA CASSLTISGNTIYF TGTGCCAGCAGCTTAACGATCTCTGGAAACACCATATATTTT
TRBJ2-1 NA TRBV7-2 NA CASSFRMEYNEQFF TGTGCCAGCAGCTTTAGGATGGAATACAATGAGCAGTTCTTC